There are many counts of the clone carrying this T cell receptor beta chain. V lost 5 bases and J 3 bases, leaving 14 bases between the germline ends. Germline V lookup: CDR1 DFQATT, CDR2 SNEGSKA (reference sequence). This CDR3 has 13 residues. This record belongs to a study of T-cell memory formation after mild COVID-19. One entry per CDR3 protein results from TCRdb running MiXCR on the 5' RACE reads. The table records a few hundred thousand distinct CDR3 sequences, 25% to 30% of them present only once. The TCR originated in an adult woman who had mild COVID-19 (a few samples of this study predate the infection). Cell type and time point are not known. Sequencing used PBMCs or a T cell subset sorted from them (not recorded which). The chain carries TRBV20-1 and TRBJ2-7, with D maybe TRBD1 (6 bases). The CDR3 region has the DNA TGCAGTGCTCCAACGGCAGGGGACTACGAGCAGTACTTC. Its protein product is CSAPTAGDYEQYF.